This TCR beta chain was captured in a study of Graves' ophthalmopathy and Graves' hyperthyroidism. The CDR3 totals 13 residues. With 7 bases removed from V and 8 bases from J, the gap between germline ends came to 17 bases. This clonotype was picked up many times. Researchers classed hyperthyroidism as stable given no ophthalmopathy within 18 months of follow-up. Diagnosis used clinical symptoms, serum thyroxine, TRAb, thyroid ultrasound and orbital computed tomography. RNA transcripts served as template for amplifying TCR beta CDR3 sequences. The workflow started with a first-round RT-PCR run with HTBI primers and then moved on to a second-round multiplex PCR. One entry per CDR3 protein results from TCRdb running MiXCR on the multiplex PCR reads. The sample has more than 300,000 distinct CDR3 sequences; approximately 15% are singletons.

The TCR comes from a woman younger than 35 with stable Graves' hyperthyroidism. The chain combines TRBV12-3 or TRBV12-4 with TRBJ1-2; D is possibly TRBD1 (5 bases). The source material was peripheral blood. For the CDR3, the DNA is TGTGCCAGCACCTCTGGAGGGGTGGGAGGCTACACCTTC. This codes for CASTSGGVGGYTF.